This T cell receptor beta chain originates from a study of blood T cell repertoires in COVID-19. About the study: From the United States, Italy and Spain came samples of acute and convalescent COVID-19. Sources were T cells, B-cell-depleted T cells, or PBMCs; the material itself was cDNA or gDNA.

The CDR3 spans 13 residues. V lost 9 bases, J lost 2 bases, and 10 bases lay in between. Germline values: CDR1 KGHDR, CDR2 SFDVKD. A few counts support this clone. Original processing methods: The authors estimated nucleated cell counts from reference gene primer amplification. The method was immunoSEQ multiplex PCR; TCRdb's version includes in-frame clones alone and lacks a portion of them. That table gives V, J and clone size, and the DNA gave D and trimming. The sample has some 49,000 clones; 91% are singletons. The sequence derives from a man aged 45-60 years with active COVID-19. The rearrangement joins TRBV24-1 to TRBJ1-5; D is unclear. Sequencing was done on a sample of peripheral blood. CDR3 DNA sequence: TGTGCCACCTCAATAGGAGGCAATCAGCCCCAGCATTTT. Its translation is CATSIGGNQPQHF.